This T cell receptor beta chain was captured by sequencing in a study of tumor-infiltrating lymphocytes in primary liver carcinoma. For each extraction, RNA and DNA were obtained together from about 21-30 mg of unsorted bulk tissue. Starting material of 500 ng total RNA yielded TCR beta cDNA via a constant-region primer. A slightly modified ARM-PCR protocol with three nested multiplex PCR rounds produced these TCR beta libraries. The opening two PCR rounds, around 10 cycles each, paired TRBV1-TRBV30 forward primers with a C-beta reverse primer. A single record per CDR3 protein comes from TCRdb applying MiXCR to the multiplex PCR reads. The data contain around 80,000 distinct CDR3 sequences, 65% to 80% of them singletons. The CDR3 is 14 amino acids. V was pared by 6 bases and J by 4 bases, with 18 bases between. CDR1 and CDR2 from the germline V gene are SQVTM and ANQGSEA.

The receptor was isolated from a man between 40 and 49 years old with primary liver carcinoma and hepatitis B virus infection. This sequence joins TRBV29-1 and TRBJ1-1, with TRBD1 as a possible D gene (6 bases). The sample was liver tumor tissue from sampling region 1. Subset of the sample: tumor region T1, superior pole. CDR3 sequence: CSVLPGGPGTEAFF. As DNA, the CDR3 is TGCAGCGTCCTCCCGGGGGGGCCAGGCACTGAAGCTTTCTTT.